Below are 2 T cell receptor beta chains sequenced from a single sample in a study of T cells in Graves' hyperthyroidism and ophthalmopathy. RNA transcripts yielded amplified TCR beta CDR3 regions. Primed by the HTBI set, a first-round RT-PCR was run on the TCR CDR3. Via MiXCR, TCRdb re-called the multiplex PCR reads, giving one row per CDR3 protein. The sample gives around 440,000 distinct CDR3 sequences, less than 20% of which show up once; roughly 14% is in the top ten. The sample comprised blood. The receptors shown here come from a woman aged 18-30 years with Graves' hyperthyroidism.

The chain uses TRBV20-1 and TRBJ2-3; 15 bases match TRBD2. The CDR3 length is 17 residues. V lost 6 bases to trimming and J lost 5 bases; unmatched junction nucleotides: 12. CDR1 and CDR2 (germline): DFQATT, SNEGSKA (reference sequence). CDR3 residues: CSAPPTGLAGGQDTQYF. CDR3 nucleotides: TGCAGTGCACCACCCACCGGACTAGCGGGAGGGCAAGATACGCAGTATTTT.

As concerns this clonotype: A much larger clone differs from this one at a single base, so this may be a read error. In this CDR3 the conserved last residue, phenylalanine or tryptophan, is missing, so a read error is likely. Here the CDR3 DNA reads TGTGCCAGCGTAGGACAGGGGGCCTACAATGAGCAGTTCCTC. Translated, it gives CASVGQGAYNEQFL. The chain recombines TRBV12-3 or TRBV12-4 with TRBJ2-1; TRBD1 matches at 10 bases. With V trimmed by 8 bases and J by 2 bases, 3 bases remained unmatched. The CDR3 is made up of 14 amino acids.